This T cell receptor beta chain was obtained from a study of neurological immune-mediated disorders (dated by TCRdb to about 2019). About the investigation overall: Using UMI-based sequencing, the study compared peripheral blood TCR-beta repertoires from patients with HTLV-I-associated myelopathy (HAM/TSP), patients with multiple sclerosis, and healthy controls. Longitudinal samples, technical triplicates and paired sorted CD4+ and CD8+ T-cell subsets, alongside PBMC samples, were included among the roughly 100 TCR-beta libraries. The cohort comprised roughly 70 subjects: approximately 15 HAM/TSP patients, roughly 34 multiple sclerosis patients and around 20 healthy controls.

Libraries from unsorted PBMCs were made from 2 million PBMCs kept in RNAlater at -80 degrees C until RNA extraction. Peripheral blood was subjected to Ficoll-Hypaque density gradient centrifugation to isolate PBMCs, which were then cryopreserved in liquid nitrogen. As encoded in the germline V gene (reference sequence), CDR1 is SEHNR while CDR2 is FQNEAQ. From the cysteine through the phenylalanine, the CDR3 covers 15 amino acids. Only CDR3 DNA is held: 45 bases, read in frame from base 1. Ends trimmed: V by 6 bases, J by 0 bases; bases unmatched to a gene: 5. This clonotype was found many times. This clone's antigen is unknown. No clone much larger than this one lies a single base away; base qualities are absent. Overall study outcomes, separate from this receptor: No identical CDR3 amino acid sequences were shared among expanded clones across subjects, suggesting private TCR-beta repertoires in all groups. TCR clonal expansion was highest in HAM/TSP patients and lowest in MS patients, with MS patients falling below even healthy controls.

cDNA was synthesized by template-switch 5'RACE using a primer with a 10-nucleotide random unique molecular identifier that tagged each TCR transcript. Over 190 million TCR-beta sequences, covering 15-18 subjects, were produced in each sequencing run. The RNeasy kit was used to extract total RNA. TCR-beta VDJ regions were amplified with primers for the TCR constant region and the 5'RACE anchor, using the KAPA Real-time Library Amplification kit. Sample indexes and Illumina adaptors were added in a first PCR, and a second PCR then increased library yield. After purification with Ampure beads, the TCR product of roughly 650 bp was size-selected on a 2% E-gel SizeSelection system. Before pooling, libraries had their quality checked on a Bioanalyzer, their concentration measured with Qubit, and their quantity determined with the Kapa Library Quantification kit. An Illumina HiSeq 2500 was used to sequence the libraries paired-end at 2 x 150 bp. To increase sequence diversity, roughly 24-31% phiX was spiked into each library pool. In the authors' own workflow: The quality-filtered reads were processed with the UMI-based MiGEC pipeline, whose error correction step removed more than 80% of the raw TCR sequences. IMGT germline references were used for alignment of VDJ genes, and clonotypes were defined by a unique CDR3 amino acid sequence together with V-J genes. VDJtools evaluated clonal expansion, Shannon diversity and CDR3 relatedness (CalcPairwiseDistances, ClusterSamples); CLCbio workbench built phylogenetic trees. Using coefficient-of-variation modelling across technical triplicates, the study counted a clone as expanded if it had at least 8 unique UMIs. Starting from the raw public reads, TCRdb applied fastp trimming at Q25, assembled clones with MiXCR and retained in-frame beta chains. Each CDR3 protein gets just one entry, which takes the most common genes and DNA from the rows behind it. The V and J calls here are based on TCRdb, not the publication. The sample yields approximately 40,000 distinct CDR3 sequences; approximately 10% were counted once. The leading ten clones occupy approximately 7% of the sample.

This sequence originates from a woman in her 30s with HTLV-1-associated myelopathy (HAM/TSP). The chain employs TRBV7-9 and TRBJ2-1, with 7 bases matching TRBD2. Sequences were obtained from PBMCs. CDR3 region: CASRRASGSYNEQFF. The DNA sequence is TGTGCCAGCAGAAGAGCTAGCGGCTCCTACAATGAGCAGTTCTTC.